This entry is about one T cell receptor (beta chain). A single count supports this clonotype. It lacks a known antigen. No much larger clone is present one base from it, and per-base qualities are unavailable. Systemically healthy Caucasian individuals from Russia, some 36 in total and aged roughly 6 to 95 years, were included as donors. Around 10 milliliters of peripheral blood were collected from each donor into EDTA-treated Vacutainer tubes. Ficoll-Paque density-gradient centrifugation was used to isolate PBMCs, with at least 6.5 million per sample. Total RNA was extracted from PBMCs with Trizol reagent, with at least 5.5 micrograms obtained per sample. Naive CD45RAhigh/CD27high T cell percentages were measured by flow cytometry on a PBMC aliquot from every donor. This sample is drawn from a study of blood T cells in healthy people across ages (dated by TCRdb to between 2015 and 2017). With respect to the entire study: Template switching captured roughly one uniquely barcoded TCR beta cDNA molecule per two T cells in model experiments. Four age groups were formed from the donors: young (average roughly 16 years), middle-aged (approximately 41), aged (more than 55) and long-lived (less than 85). The study analyzed two additional independent replicas of 1 million unique cDNA reads from the same blood draw for two donors, one aged 18 to 30 and one aged 80 or older. Using deep sequencing normalized with unique cDNA molecular identifiers, the study measured how TCR beta repertoire diversity changes with age. To avoid experimental bias, donors of different ages were randomly spread across the sequencing lanes.

Beyond this particular receptor, the publication reports: Bulk unsorted PBMC profiling prevented conclusive comparison of naive and antigen-experienced compartments. The percentage of naive T cells measured by flow cytometry correlated strongly with observed TCR beta diversity. Compared with the aged group, more naive CD4+ T cells, fewer expanded clones and increased TCR diversity were shown by the long-lived group, suggesting age selection. Estimates of total diversity based on one million sequenced T cells were considered lower bounds and underestimates. Because donor CMV infection status was unknown, age-related changes in expanded clonotypes were potentially confounded. Observed TCR beta diversity per million T cells fell roughly linearly with age, and a significant reduction was already apparent by age about 36.

The germline V gene (reference sequence) yields LNHNV for CDR1 and YYDKDF for CDR2. Including the terminal cysteine and phenylalanine, the CDR3 comprises 14 residues. The retained sequence is limited to the CDR3, 42 bases, with the frame set at the first base. The library was produced with 5' RACE. The sequencing machine was an Illumina HiSeq 2500. A second PCR of about 7 to 12 cycles was run with a J-beta primer mix and a sample-barcoded 5' primer. Each TCR beta cDNA molecule received a unique molecular identifier from a template-switch 5' adaptor carrying 12 random nucleotides. Each sample yielded at least 2.5 million CDR3-containing paired-end reads. All of the RNA was converted into first-strand cDNA using the Mint cDNA synthesis kit, with a TRBC-specific oligonucleotide serving as the primer. Following uracil-DNA glycosylase treatment, all cDNA underwent a first 18-cycle PCR with the universal primers M1SS and BC2_uni_R. Per the source publication's procedure: Normalization of each sample was performed by random selection of 1 million high-quality reads, each carrying a distinct molecular identifier. Instead of being binned into consensus sequences, reads with shared molecular identifiers were discarded. MiTCR, run with a Q25 quality threshold and the strictest error-elimination algorithm, handled CDR3 identification, clonotype clustering and error correction. A nonparametric unseen species model with Euler transformation was used to estimate lower-bound total TCR beta diversity. TCRdb reworked the public reads: Q25 trimming with fastp, MiXCR clone assembly, productive beta chains retained. Each CDR3 protein gets just one entry, which takes the most common genes and DNA from the rows behind it. The authors' filters were not applied to this entry. The sample has 1,500,000 or so distinct CDR3 sequences on record, roughly 64% of them singletons. Together, the top ten hold roughly 7% of the sample.

The chain is assembled from TRBV15 and TRBJ2-5; the D segment could be TRBD2, given 6 matching bases. The end of the DNA fits TRBJ2-7 better, so the J call may be wrong. The clonotype comes from a man aged 18 to 29 in good health. The sequencing sample was made of blood. The sequenced DNA is TGTGCCACCAGATACCGGGACTCGCCCTACGAGCAGTACTTC. Its protein is CATRYRDSPYEQYF.